This TCR beta chain was recovered during a study of naive and memory T cell subsets. Study-level results: A few larger clonotypes appeared in naive repertoires, especially CD8, possibly memory cells re-expressing CD45RA.

Both TRBC1 and TRBC2 were covered by a beta constant-region primer of two equimolar oligonucleotides. The ligated cDNA underwent four PCR rounds using SP2 and nested alpha and beta constant-region primers. TCRdb used MiXCR to reprocess the UMI-ligation and nested PCR reads, holding one entry per CDR3 protein. Altogether 150,000 or so distinct CDR3 sequences are present, over 20% being singletons, with the ten largest covering 0.085% to 0.11%. This clonotype was seen a few times. What it binds is not known. The sequence was collected from a human donor in good health. Sequencing input: naive CD4+ T cells from blood.

In DNA, the CDR3 is TGCAGCGCTGAGGGTAGTCACGGATACGAGCAGTACTTC. Protein product: CSAEGSHGYEQYF. The gene calls are TRBV29-1 and TRBJ2-7, with D perhaps TRBD2 (5 bases). Deletions cut 7 bases from V and 4 bases from J, with 17 bases between. The CDR3 spans 13 residues. Germline assignment: CDR1 SQVTM and CDR2 ANQGSEA.